This TCR beta chain was recorded in a study of CD8+ T cells in alopecia areata. General study findings and limits: Greater clonality was observed in lesional scalp samples, especially alopecia totalis/universalis, versus normal scalp.

Extraction and reverse transcription of RNA yielded cDNA as the sequencing template. Only in-frame clones appear in the TCRdb table, and some are missing; sequencing was by immunoSEQ multiplex PCR. The sample shows some 240,000 clones, roughly 57% of them seen only once. Individuals with alopecia areata gave both lesional scalp punch biopsies and peripheral blood for collection. Researchers picked out CD4+ and CD8+ T cells from PBMCs by sorting. CDR1 SEHNR and CDR2 FQNEAQ come from the germline V gene (reference sequence). V was cut by 3 bases and J by 3 bases, with 14 bases left in between. The CDR3 contains 16 residues. As regards this clone: The antigen remains undetermined.

Sequencing was performed on CD4+ T cells sorted from blood, taken at week 0. The TCR was taken from a human donor with alopecia areata. The chain joins TRBV7-9 to TRBJ1-4, with D possibly matching TRBD1 (6 bases). CDR3 loop: CASSLIGNRANEKLFF. Written as DNA, the CDR3 is TGTGCCAGCAGCTTGATTGGAAACAGGGCTAATGAAAAACTGTTTTTT.